These T cell receptor beta chains were read from a single sample in a study of blood T cell repertoires in COVID-19. Produced via immunoSEQ multiplex PCR; TCRdb's table is partial and in-frame only. The table records over 120,000 clones, about 80% of them present only once. The sample was peripheral blood. The receptors were sampled from a woman of 80 years or more with acute or convalescent COVID-19. Both conserved end residues are part of each CDR3. D genes are given only for firm matches. The size field is filled for only some rows; it gives once, few, many or a size class.

j_call clone_size v_call d_call cdr3_aa cdr3_nt
TRBJ2-3 once TRBV27 TRBD2 CASSPPGRRTQYF TGTGCCAGCAGTCCCCCCGGGAGGAGGACGCAGTATTTT
TRBJ1-5 . TRBV3-1/TRBV3-2 . CASSQESAGRQPQHF TGTGCCAGCAGCCAAGAGAGTGCAGGGCGTCAGCCCCAGCATTTT
TRBJ2-3 . TRBV4-3 . CASSQVGPGGPTDTQYF TGCGCCAGCAGCCAAGTGGGACCCGGGGGGCCCACAGATACGCAGTATTTT
TRBJ1-5 . TRBV9 . CASSVAGYSNQPQHF TGTGCCAGCAGCGTAGCGGGTTATAGCAATCAGCCCCAGCATTTT
TRBJ2-7 . TRBV21-1 . CASSKETAPTGEYF TGTGCCAGCAGCAAAGAGACAGCTCCTACTGGGGAGTACTTC
TRBJ1-1 . TRBV5-4 . CASSLQGRANTEAFF TGTGCCAGCAGCTTACAGGGAAGGGCGAACACTGAAGCTTTCTTT
TRBJ2-3 . TRBV19 . CASSQGGDTDTQYF TGTGCCAGTAGCCAAGGCGGGGACACAGATACGCAGTATTTT
TRBJ1-6 . TRBV29-1 TRBD1 CSGRTGMGSPLHF TGCAGCGGAAGGACAGGGATGGGGTCACCCCTCCACTTT
TRBJ1-5 . TRBV19 . CASSLRGAGAQPQHF TGTGCCAGTAGCCTACGGGGGGCAGGGGCCCAGCCCCAGCATTTT
TRBJ1-2 . TRBV15 . CATSRDSGGYTF TGTGCCACCAGCAGAGATAGCGGAGGCTACACCTTC
TRBJ1-3 . TRBV24-1 . CATSRFGRGAGNTIYF TGTGCCACCAGTCGCTTTGGGAGGGGTGCAGGAAACACCATATATTTT
TRBJ1-1 once TRBV18 . CASSRGDIMNTEAFF TGTGCCAGCTCACGAGGAGATATAATGAACACTGAAGCTTTCTTT
TRBJ2-3 once TRBV2 TRBD2 CASRTSGGDTQYF TGTGCCAGCAGGACTAGCGGGGGGGATACGCAGTATTTT
TRBJ2-7 . TRBV7-2 . CASSLGTDIEQYF TGTGCCAGCAGCCTCGGGACTGATATTGAGCAGTACTTC
TRBJ2-1 . TRBV5-4 TRBD2 CAVSRGGIHNEQFF TGTGCCGTAAGTCGGGGGGGGATCCACAATGAGCAGTTCTTC
TRBJ1-3 . TRBV18 TRBD1 CASSPNGTGIGNTIYF TGTGCCAGCTCACCAAACGGGACAGGGATAGGAAACACCATATATTTT
TRBJ2-7 . TRBV6-5 . CASSYSTLGLTYEQYF TGTGCCAGCAGTTACTCAACCCTGGGACTTACCTACGAGCAGTACTTC
TRBJ1-5 . TRBV7-2 . CASSSGTSNQPQHF TGTGCCAGCAGTTCCGGGACAAGCAATCAGCCCCAGCATTTT
TRBJ1-1 few TRBV19 . CASSISPRTEAFF TGTGCCAGTAGTATATCCCCCCGCACTGAAGCTTTCTTT
TRBJ1-4 . TRBV29-1 . CSSGGGDSEKLFF TGCAGCTCAGGCGGGGGCGATTCTGAAAAACTGTTTTTT
TRBJ1-2 . TRBV29-1 TRBD1 CSVPRLDGTGRDGYTF TGCAGCGTCCCCAGACTGGACGGGACAGGGAGAGATGGCTACACCTTC
TRBJ1-5 . TRBV27 . CASSLRDTSQPQHF TGTGCCAGCAGTTTGAGGGACACCTCTCAACCCCAGCATTTT
TRBJ1-1 . TRBV7-2 TRBD1 CASSLQGVGTEAFF TGTGCCAGCAGCCTGCAGGGGGTGGGCACTGAAGCTTTCTTT
TRBJ2-5 . TRBV7-3 TRBD1 CASSLGAPGGKETQYF TGTGCCAGCAGCTTAGGCGCGCCAGGGGGAAAAGAGACCCAGTACTTC
TRBJ1-1 few TRBV25-1 . CASAPRTVFTEAFF TGTGCCAGCGCCCCGCGGACAGTTTTCACTGAAGCTTTCTTT
TRBJ2-5 . TRBV7-9 TRBD2 CASSAPFRLAGRQETQYF TGTGCCAGCAGCGCCCCCTTTCGACTAGCGGGACGCCAAGAGACCCAGTACTTC
TRBJ1-2 . TRBV5-5 . CASSWATENYGYTF TGTGCCAGCAGCTGGGCGACAGAGAACTATGGCTACACCTTC
TRBJ1-1 . TRBV6-5 . CASSYRGLTEGAFF TGTGCCAGCAGTTACAGGGGACTCACAGAGGGGGCTTTCTTT
TRBJ1-6 . TRBV7-3 . CASSLTTRAPLHF TGTGCCAGCAGCTTAACGACGCGGGCACCCCTCCACTTT